This TCR beta chain is drawn from a study of blood T cell repertoires in COVID-19. The overall study: Acute and convalescent COVID-19 samples came from the United States, Italy and Spain. PBMCs, B-cell-depleted T cells, or T cells provided the cDNA or gDNA that made up the material.

Concerning this clone: The junction differs from germline at one of its ends, possibly a read error.

Per the original methods: Amplification from reference gene primers served as the basis for estimated nucleated cell counts. TCRdb's table, derived via immunoSEQ multiplex PCR, lists solely in-frame clones and lacks some. V, J and clone size derive from that table, while D and trimming were established from the DNA sequence. The table includes fewer than 30,000 clones, over 75% detected once. The CDR3 covers 12 residues. Germline-derived CDR1 and CDR2 are SGHKS and YYEKEE (reference sequence). This sequence joins TRBV5-5 and TRBJ1-2; possible D gene TRBD1, 6 bases. The receptor's source is a man aged 65 to 85 with active COVID-19. Source material: peripheral blood. CDR3 in amino acids: CASQGSLQAGDF. The CDR3 nucleotides read TGTGCCAGTCAGGGGTCCTTACAAGCGGGGGACTTC.